This T cell receptor beta chain stems from a study of T cell responses to AZD1222 COVID-19 vaccine. TCRdb's table, derived via immunoSEQ multiplex PCR, lists solely in-frame clones and lacks some. The sample has about 130,000 clones, just over 90% seen once. The germline V gene has CDR1 SGHVS and CDR2 FQNEAQ. The length of the CDR3 is 15 residues. V was clipped by 1 base and J by 2 bases; unmatched bases: 4. The chain links TRBV7-8 to TRBJ2-7, with 8 bases matching TRBD2. This TCR was recovered from an adult who received the AZD1222 COVID-19 vaccine. The source material was peripheral blood, sampled 28 days after the second AZD1222 dose. CDR3 nucleotide sequence: TGTGCCAGCAGCTTAGGGGGACTAGGTACCTACGAGCAGTACTTC. Protein sequence: CASSLGGLGTYEQYF.